These T cell receptor beta chains were read from a single sample in a study of control samples from healthy donors and cancer patients. The method was immunoSEQ multiplex PCR; TCRdb's version includes in-frame clones alone and lacks a portion of them. The sample has over 200,000 clones; approximately 80% are singletons. Sequenced sample: PBMCs. The receptor source for this set is a woman in her fifties or sixties with lung cancer. Both conserved end residues are part of each CDR3. D genes are given only for firm matches. Size is stated for part of the rows, as once, few or many counts, or as a class when the clone is expanded.

abundance	v_gene	j_gene	d_gene	CDR3aa	CDR3nt
.	TRBV12-3/TRBV12-4	TRBJ1-1	TRBD1	CASSLQGGTEAFF	TGTGCCAGCAGTTTACAGGGGGGCACTGAAGCTTTCTTT
.	TRBV18	TRBJ2-5	TRBD1	CASSPRQGAWETQYF	TGTGCCAGCTCACCACGTCAGGGGGCATGGGAGACCCAGTACTTC
.	TRBV10-1	TRBJ2-5	.	CASSERLGTEAQYF	TGCGCCAGCAGTGAGAGACTGGGGACGGAGGCCCAGTACTTC
once	TRBV7-3	TRBJ2-3	.	CASSPGGVPDTQYF	TGTGCCAGCAGCCCAGGGGGGGTCCCAGATACGCAGTATTTT
.	TRBV2	TRBJ2-7	TRBD1	CASSDTGTGDYEQYF	TGTGCCAGCAGTGATACCGGGACAGGGGATTACGAGCAGTACTTC
.	TRBV29-1	TRBJ1-4	.	CSVEDRTLVF	TGCAGCGTTGAAGACAGGACTCTCGTCTTT
once	TRBV5-4	TRBJ2-7	TRBD1	CASSHPGTGGYEQYF	TGTGCCAGCAGCCACCCCGGGACAGGGGGCTACGAGCAGTACTTC
.	TRBV7-9	TRBJ2-2	TRBD2	CASSFSGRASPGELFF	TGTGCCAGCAGCTTTAGCGGGAGGGCCAGTCCCGGGGAGCTGTTTTTT
.	TRBV28	TRBJ1-2	.	CASSLDGLYGYTF	TGTGCCAGCAGTTTGGACGGTCTATATGGCTACACCTTC
.	TRBV5-4	TRBJ2-1	.	CASSLAGGTAYNEQFF	TGTGCCAGCAGCTTGGCGGGCGGGACAGCCTACAATGAGCAGTTCTTC
.	TRBV5-1	TRBJ2-6	.	CASISTPGSGANVLTF	TGCGCCAGCATATCAACCCCAGGGTCTGGGGCCAACGTCCTGACTTTC
.	TRBV11-1	TRBJ2-1	TRBD2	CASNHPSGGADEQFF	TGTGCCAGCAACCACCCGAGCGGGGGGGCAGATGAGCAGTTCTTC
few	TRBV7-3	TRBJ1-6	TRBD1	CASRQPGQSSYNSPLHF	TGTGCCAGCAGACAACCGGGACAGAGCTCCTATAATTCACCCCTCCACTTT
.	TRBV9	TRBJ1-2	.	CASSVGRFAYGYTF	TGTGCCAGCAGCGTAGGACGGTTTGCCTATGGCTACACCTTC
.	TRBV28	TRBJ1-1	.	CASSLWGAGNTEAFF	TGTGCCAGCAGTTTATGGGGGGCCGGGAACACTGAAGCTTTCTTT
.	TRBV18	TRBJ2-2	TRBD2	CASSPLAGVTNTGELFF	TGTGCCAGCTCACCATTGGCGGGGGTGACAAACACCGGGGAGCTGTTTTTT
.	TRBV27	TRBJ1-1	.	CASSFWRGRGILMNTEAFF	TGTGCCAGCAGTTTTTGGCGCGGGAGGGGCATACTTATGAACACTGAAGCTTTCTTT
.	TRBV2	TRBJ1-2	TRBD1	CASRPGTGSYGYTF	TGTGCCAGCAGGCCCGGGACAGGCTCCTATGGCTACACCTTC
.	TRBV7-3	TRBJ2-1	.	CASARPGYIDEQFF	TGTGCCAGCGCCAGGCCCGGTTATATCGATGAGCAGTTCTTC
.	TRBV4-2	TRBJ2-5	TRBD1	CASSPGQGVETQYF	TGTGCCAGCAGCCCGGGACAGGGAGTAGAGACCCAGTACTTC
.	TRBV5-1	TRBJ2-3	.	CASSLIAGTDTQYF	TGCGCCAGCAGCTTGATTGCGGGCACAGATACGCAGTATTTT
.	TRBV5-1	TRBJ1-4	TRBD1	CASSMEGQYGQKLFF	TGCGCCAGCAGCATGGAGGGACAGTATGGTCAAAAACTGTTTTTT
.	TRBV5-5	TRBJ2-1	TRBD2	CASSFGAGVYNEQFF	TGTGCCAGCAGCTTCGGAGCGGGGGTTTACAATGAGCAGTTCTTC
.	TRBV6-5	TRBJ1-5	.	CASFGAVQGSPQHF	TGTGCCAGCTTTGGGGCAGTTCAGGGGAGCCCCCAGCATTTT
.	TRBV5-1	TRBJ2-5	TRBD2	CASSPGGASFETQYF	TGCGCCAGCAGCCCCGGGGGGGCTAGCTTCGAGACCCAGTACTTC
.	TRBV11-2	TRBJ2-7	.	CASSLDLSSYEQYF	TGTGCCAGCAGCTTAGATCTTAGCTCCTACGAGCAGTACTTC
.	TRBV3-1/TRBV3-2	TRBJ1-2	.	CASSHIDRLDYGYTF	TGTGCCAGCAGCCACATCGACAGGCTGGACTATGGCTACACCTTC
.	TRBV28	TRBJ2-7	.	CASSSYPYEQYF	TGTGCCAGCAGTTCTTATCCCTACGAGCAGTACTTC
once	TRBV4-2	TRBJ2-2	TRBD2	CASSQEGGPNTGELFF	TGTGCCAGCAGCCAAGAGGGAGGGCCGAACACCGGGGAGCTGTTTTTT
once	TRBV2	TRBJ1-6	.	CASTGTNNSPLHF	TGTGCCAGCACCGGGACAAATAATTCACCCCTCCACTTT